This T cell receptor beta chain was captured by sequencing in a study of cytomegalovirus exposure and HLA in healthy donors. This CDR3 region has 18 residues. After removal of 0 bases from V and 5 bases from J, the junction contained 13 bases not matched to a gene. Germline CDR1 and CDR2: LNHNV and YYDKDF (reference sequence). In the PCR, 60 Vbeta and 13 Jbeta primers were used. Clones were sequenced by immunoSEQ multiplex PCR, and TCRdb holds only the in-frame ones, with some missing. In the table there are about 96,000 clones, approximately 64% of which are singletons. The chain recombines TRBV15 with TRBJ2-1, with 7 nucleotides matching TRBD2. This clonotype was sampled from a man in his fifties or sixties in good health and CMV-seronegative. Sequenced input: PBMCs. CDR3: CATSRDFSVAGDNNEQFF. In nucleotides, the CDR3 is TGTGCCACCAGCAGAGATTTTTCCGTCGCGGGAGATAACAATGAGCAGTTCTTC.